This T cell receptor beta chain emerged from a study of blood T cell repertoires in COVID-19. Looking at the study overall: Collection of acute and convalescent COVID-19 samples took place in the United States, Italy and Spain. Nucleic acid was either cDNA or gDNA, and it came from T cells, B-cell-depleted T cells, or PBMCs.

Germline values: CDR1 LGHNA, CDR2 YSLEER. After removal of 2 bases from V and 5 bases from J, the junction contained 5 bases not matched to a gene. The CDR3 sequence is 14 residues long. The authors' processing: Counts of nucleated cells, estimated from reference gene primer amplification, were obtained. The table came from immunoSEQ multiplex PCR; TCRdb's copy has only in-frame clones and leaves some out. V and J calls and clone size are copied from that table; D and trimming were computed from the DNA. The sample lists more than 130,000 clones, about 80% occurring once. This TCR was sampled from a human donor in a cohort sampled during active COVID-19. Sequenced material: peripheral blood. The genes are TRBV4-3 and TRBJ2-5; 7 nucleotides align to TRBD2. The CDR3 nucleotides read TGCGCCAGCAGCCAAAGCGGGGCGGGGGAGACCCAGTACTTC. It specifies CASSQSGAGETQYF.